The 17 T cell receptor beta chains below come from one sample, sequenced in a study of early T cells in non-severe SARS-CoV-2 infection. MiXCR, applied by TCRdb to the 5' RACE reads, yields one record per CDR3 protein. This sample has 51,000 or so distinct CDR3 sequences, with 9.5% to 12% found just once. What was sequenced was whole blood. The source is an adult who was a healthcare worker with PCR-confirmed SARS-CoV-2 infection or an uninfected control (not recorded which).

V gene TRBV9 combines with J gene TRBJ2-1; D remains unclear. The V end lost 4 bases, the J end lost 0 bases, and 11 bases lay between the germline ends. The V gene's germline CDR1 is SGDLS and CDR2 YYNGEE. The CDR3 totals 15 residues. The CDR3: CASSPLRVSYNEQFF. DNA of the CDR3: TGTGCCAGCAGCCCTCTAAGGGTCTCCTACAATGAGCAGTTCTTC.

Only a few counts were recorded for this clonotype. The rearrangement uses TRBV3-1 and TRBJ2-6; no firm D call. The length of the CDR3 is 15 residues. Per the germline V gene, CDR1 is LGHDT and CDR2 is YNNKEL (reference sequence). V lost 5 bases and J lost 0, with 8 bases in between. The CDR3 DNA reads TGTGCCAGCAGCTTTCAGAGCTCTGGGGCCAACGTCCTGACTTTC. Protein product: CASSFQSSGANVLTF.

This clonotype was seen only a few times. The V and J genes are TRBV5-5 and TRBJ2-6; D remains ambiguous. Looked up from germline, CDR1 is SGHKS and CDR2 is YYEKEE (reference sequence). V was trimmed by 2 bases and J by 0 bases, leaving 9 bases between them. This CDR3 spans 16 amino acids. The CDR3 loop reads CASSFSVSSGANVLTF. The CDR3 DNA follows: TGTGCCAGCAGCTTCTCCGTAAGCTCTGGGGCCAACGTCCTGACTTTC.

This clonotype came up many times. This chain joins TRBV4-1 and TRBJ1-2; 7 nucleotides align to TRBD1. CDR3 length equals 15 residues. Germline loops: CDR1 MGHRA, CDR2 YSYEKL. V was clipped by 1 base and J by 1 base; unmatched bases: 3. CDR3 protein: CASSQGRQGNYGYTF. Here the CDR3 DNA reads TGCGCCAGCAGCCAAGGGAGACAGGGTAACTATGGCTACACCTTC.

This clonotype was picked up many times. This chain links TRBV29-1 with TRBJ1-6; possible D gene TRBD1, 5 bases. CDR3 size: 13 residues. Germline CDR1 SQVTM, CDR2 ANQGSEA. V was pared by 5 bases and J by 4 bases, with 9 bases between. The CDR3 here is CSVRQTYNSPLHF. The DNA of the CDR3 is TGCAGCGTTCGACAGACATATAATTCACCCCTCCACTTT. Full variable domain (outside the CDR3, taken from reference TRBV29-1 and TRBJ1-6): SAVISQKPSRDICQRGTSLTIQCQVDSQVTMMFWYRQQPGQSLTLIATANQGSEATYESGFVIDKFPISRPNLTFSTLTVSNMSPEDSSIYLCSVRQTYNSPLHFGNGTRLTVT.

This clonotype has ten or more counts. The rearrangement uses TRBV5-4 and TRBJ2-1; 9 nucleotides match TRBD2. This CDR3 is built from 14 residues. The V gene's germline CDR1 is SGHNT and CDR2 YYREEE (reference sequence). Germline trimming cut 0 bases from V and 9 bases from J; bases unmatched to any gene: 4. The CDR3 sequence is CASSLAGLAGEQFF. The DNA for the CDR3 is TGTGCCAGCAGCTTGGCGGGACTAGCCGGTGAGCAGTTCTTC.

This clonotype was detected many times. Here the CDR3 DNA reads TGTGCCAGCAGCTTCGACAGGGGGCATGGTGAGCAGTTCTTC. Translated: CASSFDRGHGEQFF. The chain combines TRBV13 with TRBJ2-1; TRBD1 matches 10 bases. The CDR3 is 14 amino acids. Losses at the gene ends were 3 bases for V and 9 bases for J; bases not matched to a gene: 5. CDR1 and CDR2 from the germline V gene are PRHDT and FYEKMQ (reference sequence).

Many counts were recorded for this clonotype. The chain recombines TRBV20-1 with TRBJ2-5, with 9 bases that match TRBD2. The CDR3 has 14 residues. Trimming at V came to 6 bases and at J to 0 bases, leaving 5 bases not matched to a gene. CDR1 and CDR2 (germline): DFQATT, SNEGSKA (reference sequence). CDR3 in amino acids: CSAGTSLYQETQYF. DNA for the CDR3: TGCAGTGCGGGGACTAGCCTGTACCAAGAGACCCAGTACTTC.

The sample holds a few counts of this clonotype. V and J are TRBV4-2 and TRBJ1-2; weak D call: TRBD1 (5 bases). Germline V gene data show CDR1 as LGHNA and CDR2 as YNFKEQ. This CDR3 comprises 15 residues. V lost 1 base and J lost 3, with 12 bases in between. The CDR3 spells CASSQVTGGDYGYTF. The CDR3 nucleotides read TGTGCCAGCAGCCAAGTGACCGGGGGGGACTATGGCTACACCTTC.

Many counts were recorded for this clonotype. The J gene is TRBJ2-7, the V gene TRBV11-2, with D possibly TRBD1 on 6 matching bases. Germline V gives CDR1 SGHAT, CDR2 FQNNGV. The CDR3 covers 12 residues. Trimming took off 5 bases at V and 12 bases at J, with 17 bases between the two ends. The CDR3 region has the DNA TGTGCCAGCAGCCCCGACAGGATCTTAGGGTACTTC. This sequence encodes CASSPDRILGYF.

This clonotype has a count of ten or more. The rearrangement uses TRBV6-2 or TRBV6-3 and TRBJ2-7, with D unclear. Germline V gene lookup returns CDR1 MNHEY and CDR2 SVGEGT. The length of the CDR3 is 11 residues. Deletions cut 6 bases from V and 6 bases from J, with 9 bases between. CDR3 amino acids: CASSTMGEQYF. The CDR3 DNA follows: TGTGCCAGCAGCACAATGGGCGAGCAGTACTTC.

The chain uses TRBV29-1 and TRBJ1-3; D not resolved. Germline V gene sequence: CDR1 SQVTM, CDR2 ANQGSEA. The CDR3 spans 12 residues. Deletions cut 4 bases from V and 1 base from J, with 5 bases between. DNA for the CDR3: TGCAGCGTTGTGGGGTCTGGAAACACCATATATTTT. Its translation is CSVVGSGNTIYF.

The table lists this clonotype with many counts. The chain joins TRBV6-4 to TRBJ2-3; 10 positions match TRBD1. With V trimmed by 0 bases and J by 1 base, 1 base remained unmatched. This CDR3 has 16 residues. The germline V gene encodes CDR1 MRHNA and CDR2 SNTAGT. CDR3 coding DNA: TGTGCCAGCAGTGACTCCGGGACAGGGGGCACAGATACGCAGTATTTT. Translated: CASSDSGTGGTDTQYF.

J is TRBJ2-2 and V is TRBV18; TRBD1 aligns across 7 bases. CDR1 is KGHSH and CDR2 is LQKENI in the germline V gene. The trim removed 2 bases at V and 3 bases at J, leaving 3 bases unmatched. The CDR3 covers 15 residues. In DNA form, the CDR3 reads TGTGCCAGCTCACCAGGGACAGTCCACACCGGGGAGCTGTTTTTT. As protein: CASSPGTVHTGELFF.

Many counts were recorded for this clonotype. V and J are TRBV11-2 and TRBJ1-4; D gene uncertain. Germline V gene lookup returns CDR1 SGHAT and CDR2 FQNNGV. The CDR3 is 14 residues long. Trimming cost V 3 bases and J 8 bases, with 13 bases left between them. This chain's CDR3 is CASSFASRGEKLFF. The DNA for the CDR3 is TGTGCCAGCAGCTTTGCGTCTCGCGGAGAAAAACTGTTTTTT.

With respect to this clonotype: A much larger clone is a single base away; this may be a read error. CDR3 nucleotides: TGTGCCAACAGCCAAGGGACTAGCGGGGGGCCCCTCTTC. Residues: CANSQGTSGGPLF. V and J are TRBV11-3 and TRBJ2-1; 15 bases agree with TRBD2. The germline V gene encodes CDR1 SGHNT and CDR2 YENEEA. The CDR3 runs to 13 residues.

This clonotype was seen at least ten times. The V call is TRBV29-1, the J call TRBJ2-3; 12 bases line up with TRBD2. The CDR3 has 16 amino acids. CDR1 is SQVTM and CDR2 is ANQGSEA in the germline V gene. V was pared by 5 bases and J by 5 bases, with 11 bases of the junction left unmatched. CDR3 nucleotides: TGCAGCGTTCCCCCGCCTAGCGGGAGGGCGGGAGATACGCAGTATTTT. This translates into CSVPPPSGRAGDTQYF.